This TCR beta chain was profiled in a study of human T cells and chemical hapten exposure (dated by TCRdb to 2020 to 2022). A note on the overall study: Libraries were combined into a pool for sequencing, and differences in TCR yield between samples came mainly from small differences in library volumes within the pool. Peripheral blood TCR repertoire changes were tracked in vivo in alopecia patients during primary and secondary sensitization to the hapten diphenylcyclopropenone (DPC). Each blood RNA sample was used to sequence both TCR alpha and TCR beta chains. Findings and caveats that apply to the study as a whole: DPC sensitization did not change the number of TCRs with a frequency above 1 in 1000, and there was no evidence of changes in global repertoire structure. Repeated subsampling changed both the strength of the expansion versus patch-test correlation and the threshold at which the correlation became significant.

This clonotype showed up many times. This clone's antigen is unknown. Base qualities are not provided; no much larger clone lies one nucleotide away. The meaning of the sample's time point label: healthy volunteer bleed at 2 weeks. Total RNA was isolated from unfractionated whole blood collected in Tempus Blood RNA tubes. Five healthy volunteers served as TCR sequencing controls and were bled at day 0, 2 weeks and 6 weeks. The library relied on RACE. The sequencing machine was a NextSeq 500. During library preparation, unique molecular identifiers were attached to individual cDNA molecules so that TCRs could be counted quantitatively and reproducibly. Regarding the original processing steps: The median number of TCRs per sample was around 100,000, ranging from roughly 20,000 to 690,600. The Decombinator software suite was used to annotate V, J and CDR3 in the TCR reads. For PS versus PT1 abundance plots, all samples were subsampled to the same number of TCRs (28,000). Expanded TCRs were defined as absent before sensitization and observed at least eight times at the 2-week time point. TCRdb took the public reads, trimmed them with fastp at Q25, ran MiXCR for clone calling and kept in-frame beta chains. Every CDR3 protein is listed once, alongside the most common genes and DNA of its rows. TCRdb's processing, not the authors' own work, is the source of the V and J calls. Across this sample there are 130,000 or so distinct CDR3 sequences, with approximately 9% seen only once. The ten most abundant clones make up about 2% of the sample.

Sequencing was performed on whole blood. The sequence came from a male donor in good health. Some clones in this sample may be carry-over from other donors' samples.

The DNA sequence reads TGTGCCAGCAGCCTGGACAGGATTTCCTACGAGCAGTACTTC. This gives the protein CASSLDRISYEQYF. Recombination joined TRBV3-1 with TRBJ2-7; 7 bases in the middle match TRBD1. As encoded in the germline V gene (reference sequence), CDR1 is LGHDT while CDR2 is YNNKEL. Here V drops 4 bases and J drops 1 base, and the junction holds 4 bases not matched to any gene. From cysteine to phenylalanine, the CDR3 is 14 amino acids long. Just the 42-base CDR3 DNA is kept, in frame starting at base 1.